Listed below are T cell receptor beta chains from one sample, sequenced in a study of cytomegalovirus exposure and HLA in healthy donors. The table came from immunoSEQ multiplex PCR; TCRdb's copy has only in-frame clones and leaves some out. The repertoire consists of some 35,000 clones, with 60% to 75% occurring once and the leading ten covering more than 6.5%. Input material: PBMCs. All receptors derive from a man aged 25 to 40 in good health and CMV-seronegative. Each CDR3 is given with its conserved first and last residue. A D gene is named only where the DNA matches it firmly. A row's size may be missing; if present it is once, few, many or a size class.

CDR3 length	clone size	V gene	J gene	D gene	CDR3 DNA	CDR3 protein
15	NA	TRBV10-2	TRBJ2-2	NA	TGCGCCAGCAATTTCCGGGAAAGGAACACCGGGGAGCTGTTTTTT	CASNFRERNTGELFF
14	few	TRBV18	TRBJ2-1	NA	TGTGCCAGCTCACCCGGAGGTGGAAACAATGAGCAGTTCTTC	CASSPGGGNNEQFF
13	NA	TRBV2	TRBJ1-1	TRBD1	TGTGCCAGCAGAGTGACAGGGGTTGGTGAAGCTTTCTTT	CASRVTGVGEAFF
14	many	TRBV5-6	TRBJ2-7	NA	TGTGCCAGCAGCCCCGACAGTAGTACCTACGAGCAGTACTTC	CASSPDSSTYEQYF
13	NA	TRBV7-7	TRBJ1-1	NA	TGTGCTAGCAGCTTAGGACAGAACACTGAAGCTTTCTTT	CASSLGQNTEAFF
15	NA	TRBV4-3	TRBJ2-7	TRBD2	TGCGCCAGCAGCCCCCAGAGCGGGGGCTACTACGAGCAGTACTTC	CASSPQSGGYYEQYF
16	NA	TRBV7-2	TRBJ2-3	TRBD1	TGTGCCAGCAGCTTATTGTTAGGGGGCGATGCAGATACGCAGTATTTT	CASSLLLGGDADTQYF
16	NA	TRBV7-8	TRBJ2-7	TRBD2	TGTGCCAGCAGCCCCCAGGGTAGCGGGGGGATCTACGAGCAGTACTTC	CASSPQGSGGIYEQYF
13	NA	TRBV11-1	TRBJ1-2	TRBD1	TGTGCCAGCAGCTCGGACAGGGACAGTGGCTACACCTTC	CASSSDRDSGYTF
15	NA	TRBV9	TRBJ2-2	NA	TGTGCCAGCAGCGTCCAGGGGAGGGACACCGGGGAGCTGTTTTTT	CASSVQGRDTGELFF
15	NA	TRBV7-2	TRBJ1-6	TRBD1	TGTGCCAGCAGGGACAGGAGCTCCTATAATTCACCCCTCCACTTT	CASRDRSSYNSPLHF
12	NA	TRBV2	TRBJ2-5	NA	TGTGCCAGTAGGACAGACCAAGAGACCCAGTACTTC	CASRTDQETQYF
14	NA	TRBV7-2	TRBJ2-7	NA	TGTGCCAGCAGCCCTATGCGAGGGAAATACGAGCAGTACTTC	CASSPMRGKYEQYF
14	NA	TRBV5-6	TRBJ1-5	NA	TGTGCCAGCAGCTTGGGGGGGGTTTTTCAGCCCCAGCATTTT	CASSLGGVFQPQHF
14	NA	TRBV28	TRBJ1-2	TRBD1	TGTGCCAGCAGTCAAACAGGGGTTTCTTATGGCTACACCTTC	CASSQTGVSYGYTF
13	NA	TRBV7-9	TRBJ1-1	TRBD1	TGTGCCAGCAACCAGGGGGTAGGCACTGAAGCTTTCTTT	CASNQGVGTEAFF
14	NA	TRBV28	TRBJ1-2	NA	TGTGCCAGCAGTTACACGACAGGAGTCTATGGCTACACCTTC	CASSYTTGVYGYTF
15	once	TRBV10-1	TRBJ1-2	TRBD1	TGCGCCAGCAGTGAACCCGGGACAGGCGTCTATGGCTACACCTTC	CASSEPGTGVYGYTF
14	few	TRBV6-6	TRBJ1-1	TRBD1	TGTGCCAGCAGTCGGGACAGGGTGGGGACTGAAGCTTTCTTT	CASSRDRVGTEAFF
15	once	TRBV6-5	TRBJ1-6	NA	TGTGCCAGCAGCGAGGACAGCTTGATTAATTCACCCCTCCACTTT	CASSEDSLINSPLHF
14	few	TRBV11-1	TRBJ1-6	NA	TGTGCCAGCAGCCGGGGACAATCAAGGTCACCCCTCCACTTT	CASSRGQSRSPLHF
19	NA	TRBV4-1	TRBJ1-5	NA	TGCGCCAGCAGCCGCCTCGGAACATTGGGGACACGGATGGATCAGCCCCAGCATTTT	CASSRLGTLGTRMDQPQHF
14	NA	TRBV4-2	TRBJ2-3	TRBD2	TGTGCCAGCAGCCAATCCGACGGGGGGGATACGCAGTATTTT	CASSQSDGGDTQYF
15	NA	TRBV4-1	TRBJ1-1	TRBD1	TGCGCCAGCAGCCAAGGACAGGGCCTCGGCACTGAAGCTTTCTTT	CASSQGQGLGTEAFF
15	once	TRBV28	TRBJ1-3	NA	TGTGCCAGCAGTCTCACAGGTGCCTCTGGAAACACCATATATTTT	CASSLTGASGNTIYF
15	NA	TRBV4-3	TRBJ1-5	NA	TGCGCCAGCAGCCAAGTTGGGGGCGGCAATCAGCCCCAGCATTTT	CASSQVGGGNQPQHF
12	NA	TRBV5-5	TRBJ1-2	NA	TGTGCCAGCAGCCTAAACTACTATGGCTACACCTTC	CASSLNYYGYTF
14	NA	TRBV27	TRBJ1-6	NA	TGTGCCAGCACCCAGGGTCTAGATAATTCACCCCTCCACTTT	CASTQGLDNSPLHF
14	NA	TRBV11-3	TRBJ2-2	TRBD1	TGTGCCAGCAGCTCGGACAGGGACCCCGGGGAGCTGTTTTTT	CASSSDRDPGELFF
14	NA	TRBV19	TRBJ1-2	TRBD1	TGTGCCAGTAGTATGAGGGGGCCGAACTATGGCTACACCTTC	CASSMRGPNYGYTF
15	few	TRBV5-8	TRBJ1-5	TRBD1	TGTGCCAGCAGCCCCGGGGACAGTCCGAATCAGCCCCAGCATTTT	CASSPGDSPNQPQHF